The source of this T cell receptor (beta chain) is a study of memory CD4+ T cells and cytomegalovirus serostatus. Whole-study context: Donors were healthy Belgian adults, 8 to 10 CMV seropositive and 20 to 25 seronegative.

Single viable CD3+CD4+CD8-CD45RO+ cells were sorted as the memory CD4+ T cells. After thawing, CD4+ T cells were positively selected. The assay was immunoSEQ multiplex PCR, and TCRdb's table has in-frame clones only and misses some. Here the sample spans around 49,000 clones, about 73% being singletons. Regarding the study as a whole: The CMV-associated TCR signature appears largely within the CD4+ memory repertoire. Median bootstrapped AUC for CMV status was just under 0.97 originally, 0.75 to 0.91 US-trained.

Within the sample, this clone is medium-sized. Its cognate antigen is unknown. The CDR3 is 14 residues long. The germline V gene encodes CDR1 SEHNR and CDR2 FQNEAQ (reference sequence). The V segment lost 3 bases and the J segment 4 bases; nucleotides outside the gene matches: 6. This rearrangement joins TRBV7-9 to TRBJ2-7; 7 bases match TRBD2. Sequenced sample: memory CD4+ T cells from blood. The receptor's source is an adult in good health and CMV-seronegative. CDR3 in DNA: TGTGCCAGCAGCTTGGTCAGCGGGGCGTACGAGCAGTACTTC. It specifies CASSLVSGAYEQYF.